This TCR beta chain was identified in a study of Ad26.COV2.S vaccination and SARS-CoV-2 variants. The treatment denotes: 19 received Ad26.COV2.S at low or high dose, single or two shots; roughly five received placebo; per-sample allocation not given. Following the first vaccine or placebo injection, samples were taken on day 63. This table comes from immunoSEQ multiplex PCR, and its TCRdb copy is limited to in-frame clones, with some not included. The sample has approximately 400,000 clones, roughly 84% seen once. Looked up from germline, CDR1 is SGHRS and CDR2 is YFSETQ. The CDR3 has 15 amino acids. The V end was cut by 1 base, the J end by 4 bases, with 13 bases between.

The gene calls are TRBV5-1 and TRBJ2-3, with D perhaps matching TRBD1 (7 bases). The sample here was peripheral blood, taken in a trial of Ad26.COV2.S vaccine versus placebo. The origin of this receptor is a person between 18 and 65 years old who received the Ad26.COV2.S COVID-19 vaccine or a placebo. The CDR3 bases are TGCGCCAGCAGCTTGAACGCAGGGGGGTCAGATACGCAGTATTTT. This translates into CASSLNAGGSDTQYF. Looking up the rest from reference TRBV5-1 and TRBJ2-3 gives the full variable domain: KAGVTQTPRYLIKTRGQQVTLSCSPISGHRSVSWYQQTPGQGLQFLFEYFSETQRNKGNFPGRFSGRQFSNSRSEMNVSTLELGDSALYLCASSLNAGGSDTQYFGPGTRLTVL.